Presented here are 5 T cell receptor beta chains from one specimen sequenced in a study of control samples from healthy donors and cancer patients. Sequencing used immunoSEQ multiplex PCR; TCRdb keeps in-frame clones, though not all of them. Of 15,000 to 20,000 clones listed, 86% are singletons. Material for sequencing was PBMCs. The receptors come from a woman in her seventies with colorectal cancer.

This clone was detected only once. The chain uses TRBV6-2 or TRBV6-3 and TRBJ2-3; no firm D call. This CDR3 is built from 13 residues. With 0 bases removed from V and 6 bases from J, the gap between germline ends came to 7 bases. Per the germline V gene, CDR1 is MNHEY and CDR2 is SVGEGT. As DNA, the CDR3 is TGTGCCAGCAGTTACTCAATGGCGGATACGCAGTATTTT. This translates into CASSYSMADTQYF.

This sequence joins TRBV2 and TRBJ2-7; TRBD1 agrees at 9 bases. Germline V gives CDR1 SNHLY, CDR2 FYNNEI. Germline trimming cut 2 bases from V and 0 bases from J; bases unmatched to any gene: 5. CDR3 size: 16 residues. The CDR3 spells CASSESRDRVSYEQYF. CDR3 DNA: TGTGCCAGCAGTGAAAGCCGGGACAGGGTCTCCTACGAGCAGTACTTC. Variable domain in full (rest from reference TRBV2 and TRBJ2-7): EPEVTQTPSHQVTQMGQEVILRCVPISNHLYFYWYRQILGQKVEFLVSFYNNEISEKSEIFDDQFSVERPDGSNFTLKIRSTKLEDSAMYFCASSESRDRVSYEQYFGPGTRLTVT.

The CDR3 bases are TGCGCCAGCAGCCAAATAGATCTCGTCGACAGGGGATCCTACGAGCAGTACTTC. It translates to CASSQIDLVDRGSYEQYF. V gene TRBV4-1 combines with J gene TRBJ2-7; 8 bases are shared with TRBD1. The CDR3 is 18 residues long. Looked up from germline, CDR1 is MGHRA and CDR2 is YSYEKL. Trimming took 2 bases from V and 1 from J; bases not matched to a gene: 13.

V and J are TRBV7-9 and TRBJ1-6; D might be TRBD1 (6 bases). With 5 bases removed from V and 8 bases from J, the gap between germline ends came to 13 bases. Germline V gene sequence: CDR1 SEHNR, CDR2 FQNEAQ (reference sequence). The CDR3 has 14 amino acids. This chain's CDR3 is CASSPSGTYSPLHF. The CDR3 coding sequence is TGTGCCAGCAGCCCATCCGGGACATATTCACCCCTCCACTTT.

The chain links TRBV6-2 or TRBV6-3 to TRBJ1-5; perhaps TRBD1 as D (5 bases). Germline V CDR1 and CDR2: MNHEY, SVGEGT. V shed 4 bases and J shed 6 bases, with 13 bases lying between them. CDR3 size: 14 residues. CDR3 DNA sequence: TGTGCCAGCAGTTGGACACCCGGTATTCAGCCCCAGCATTTT. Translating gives CASSWTPGIQPQHF.